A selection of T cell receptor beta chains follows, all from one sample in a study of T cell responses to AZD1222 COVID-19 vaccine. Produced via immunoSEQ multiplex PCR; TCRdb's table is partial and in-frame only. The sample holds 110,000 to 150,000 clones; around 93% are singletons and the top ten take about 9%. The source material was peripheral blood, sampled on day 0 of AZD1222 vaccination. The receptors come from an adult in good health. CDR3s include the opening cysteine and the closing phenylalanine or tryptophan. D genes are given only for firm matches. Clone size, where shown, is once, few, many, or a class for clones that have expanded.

TGTGCCAGCTCACCGTCCGCGAGCTACGAGCAGTACTTC,CASSPSASYEQYF,-,-,TRBV18,TRBJ2-7
TGCGCCAGCTGGGACAGGATCTCATACGAGCAGTACTTC,CASWDRISYEQYF,TRBD1,-,TRBV5-1,TRBJ2-7
TGTGCCAGCAGCCTGGAGAGGGGGGTGGACGAGCAGTACTTC,CASSLERGVDEQYF,-,-,TRBV4-2,TRBJ2-7
TGTGCCTGGGGACGTAGGAATTCACCCCTCCACTTT,CAWGRRNSPLHF,-,-,TRBV30,TRBJ1-6
TGCGCCAGCAGCCAGGGACAGGTTGGGGGAGAAAAACTGTTTTTT,CASSQGQVGGEKLFF,TRBD1,-,TRBV4-3,TRBJ1-4
TGTGCCAGCAGCTCTTCCGGGACGGTATACTCTGGGGCCAACGTCCTGACTTTC,CASSSSGTVYSGANVLTF,-,once,TRBV5-4,TRBJ2-6
TGTGCCAGCAGTTTCTCCCCAGGAGCTGGAAACACCATATATTTT,CASSFSPGAGNTIYF,-,-,TRBV28,TRBJ1-3
TGTGCCAGCAGTTCAACCGGCCCGAGGAAAGCTTTCTTT,CASSSTGPRKAFF,-,once,TRBV27,TRBJ1-1
TGTGCCAGCAGCGTAGAAGACACTGAGCAGTTCTTC,CASSVEDTEQFF,-,-,TRBV9,TRBJ2-1
TGTGCCAGCAGTCCGAGACAGGGCTCCTACGAGCAGTACTTC,CASSPRQGSYEQYF,TRBD1,-,TRBV27,TRBJ2-7
TGCGCCAGCAGCCAAGGAAGTTACACCGGGGAGCTGTTTTTT,CASSQGSYTGELFF,-,-,TRBV4-1,TRBJ2-2
TGTGCCAGCAGCCAGGACAGGGGGCCTTATAGCAATCAGCCCCAGCATTTT,CASSQDRGPYSNQPQHF,TRBD1,-,TRBV7-9,TRBJ1-5
TGTGCCAGCAGCTTGGCCCCTTCGGGACAGGATAATTCACCCCTCCACTTT,CASSLAPSGQDNSPLHF,TRBD1,-,TRBV5-4,TRBJ1-6
TGTGCCAGCAGCTCCGAGGTACCGGGACAGGGAAGGGAAAAACTGTTTTTT,CASSSEVPGQGREKLFF,TRBD1,-,TRBV7-8,TRBJ1-4
TGTGCCAGCAGTTACAGGGGTCTGAACACTGAAGCTTTCTTT,CASSYRGLNTEAFF,-,-,TRBV6-5,TRBJ1-1
TGCGCCAGCAGCCAAGATTCGGTGAAGGCCGTTTCGCTAATGAACACTGAAGCTTTCTTT,CASSQDSVKAVSLMNTEAFF,-,-,TRBV4-1,TRBJ1-1
TGTGCCAGCAGTTACTCGATGGACAGGGGAAGCTATGGCTACACCTTC,CASSYSMDRGSYGYTF,TRBD1,-,TRBV6-6,TRBJ1-2
TGCAGCGTTGACCGGCCAGATACGCAGTATTTT,CSVDRPDTQYF,-,-,TRBV29-1,TRBJ2-3
TGTGCCAGCAGTCCGGGACAGCGCTATGGCTACACCTTC,CASSPGQRYGYTF,TRBD1,once,TRBV7-9,TRBJ1-2
TGTGCCAGCAGTGAAGACGGAAACACCATATATTTT,CASSEDGNTIYF,-,-,TRBV6-1,TRBJ1-3
TGCGCCAGCAGCCCCAGGGAGTCGACAGGCGAGCAGTACTTC,CASSPRESTGEQYF,-,-,TRBV5-1,TRBJ2-7
TGTGCCAGCAGCTTAGTTTCTGGTTACAATGAGCAGTTCTTC,CASSLVSGYNEQFF,-,-,TRBV7-9,TRBJ2-1
TGTGCCAGCAGCTTAGGTGATTCACCCCTCCACTTT,CASSLGDSPLHF,-,-,TRBV7-8,TRBJ1-6
TGTGCCAGCAGTTTAAGGTCTAGGTATGAGCAGTTCTTC,CASSLRSRYEQFF,-,-,TRBV27,TRBJ2-1
TGCGCCAGCAGCCCCCGGGAGGGGGCGTGGAATGGCTACACCTTC,CASSPREGAWNGYTF,TRBD1,-,TRBV5-1,TRBJ1-2
TGTGCCAGCAGCTTGGGCCTCTATGGCTACACCTTC,CASSLGLYGYTF,-,-,TRBV7-2,TRBJ1-2
TGTGCCAGCAGGCCAGACAGGGGTGGTGAAAAACTGTTTTTT,CASRPDRGGEKLFF,TRBD1,-,TRBV5-4,TRBJ1-4
TGTGCCAGCGGAATGGGACTGATAAGTAACTATGGCTACACCTTC,CASGMGLISNYGYTF,-,-,TRBV5-4,TRBJ1-2
TGTGCCAGCAGCCGACGCGGGACTAGCGGGGTCAATGAGCAGTTCTTC,CASSRRGTSGVNEQFF,-,-,TRBV21-1,TRBJ2-1
TGTGCCAGCTCTAAGGACAGGGCCCTTGGAAACACCATATATTTT,CASSKDRALGNTIYF,TRBD1,-,TRBV18,TRBJ1-3
TGTGCCAGCATGGCGGGGAGCTCCTACAATGAGCAGTTCTTC,CASMAGSSYNEQFF,-,once,TRBV6-5,TRBJ2-1
TGCAGCGCCGAGACAGGGGGAGGTGATACGCAGTATTTT,CSAETGGGDTQYF,TRBD1,few,TRBV29-1,TRBJ2-3
TGTGCCAGCAGCCTGGGCGGGGGGGGCACAGATACGCAGTATTTT,CASSLGGGGTDTQYF,TRBD2,once,TRBV3-1/TRBV3-2,TRBJ2-3
TGTGCCAGCACCGCGTTTGGCTCTGGAAACACCATATATTTT,CASTAFGSGNTIYF,-,-,TRBV6-5,TRBJ1-3
TGCGCCAGCAGCCAAGAAGGCTCACGGAACTACGAGCAGTACTTC,CASSQEGSRNYEQYF,-,-,TRBV4-1,TRBJ2-7
TGCGCCAGCAGCCGGGACAGGGTTGGCACTGAAGCTTTCTTT,CASSRDRVGTEAFF,TRBD1,-,TRBV5-1,TRBJ1-1
TGTGCCAGCAGTTATCAGGGGAACACTGAAGCTTTCTTT,CASSYQGNTEAFF,-,-,TRBV6-5,TRBJ1-1
TGTGCCAGCAGTAACTACAGGGTTGGCTACACCTTC,CASSNYRVGYTF,-,-,TRBV6-2/TRBV6-3,TRBJ1-2
TGTGCCAGCAGCACGCAGGGGTCACCCCTCCACTTT,CASSTQGSPLHF,-,-,TRBV3-1/TRBV3-2,TRBJ1-6
TGTGCCAGCAGTCTCGGGACAGCCGGCTACGAGCAGTACTTC,CASSLGTAGYEQYF,TRBD1,-,TRBV27,TRBJ2-7
TGCGCCAGCAGCCAACGGGGCCTGGGTCAGCCCCAGCATTTT,CASSQRGLGQPQHF,-,-,TRBV4-3,TRBJ1-5
TGCAGCGCCTTGGCCCTAGGAGCCCAGTACTTC,CSALALGAQYF,-,few,TRBV29-1,TRBJ2-5
TGTGCCAGCAGTGAAGACCTAAGGGGAAACACCATATATTTT,CASSEDLRGNTIYF,-,once,TRBV6-1,TRBJ1-3
TGTGCCAGCAGTGCACAGGGGGCGTTGACTGAAGCTTTCTTT,CASSAQGALTEAFF,TRBD1,-,TRBV28,TRBJ1-1
TGCGCCCGCAGCTTGAGGGCGGGGGGGCCTGATGAGCAGTTCTTC,CARSLRAGGPDEQFF,TRBD2,-,TRBV5-1,TRBJ2-1
TGTGCCAGTAGCCCGGACAGCCGCCGGACTGAAGCTTTCTTT,CASSPDSRRTEAFF,-,-,TRBV19,TRBJ1-1
TGTGCCAGCAGCCGACAGGTGTACGAGCAGTACTTC,CASSRQVYEQYF,-,-,TRBV7-8,TRBJ2-7
TGCGCCAGCAGCCAAGGTCCCGGGACAGGGCAGCCCCAGCATTTT,CASSQGPGTGQPQHF,TRBD1,once,TRBV4-1,TRBJ1-5